This is a list of T cell receptor beta chains from one sample in a study of T cells after yellow fever vaccination. A single record per CDR3 protein comes from TCRdb applying MiXCR to the 5' RACE reads. In the table there are hundreds of thousands of distinct CDR3 sequences, about 9.9% of which are singletons. The sample was PBMCs, taken on the day of the first yellow fever vaccination. The receptor set was obtained from a man between 18 and 35 years old who received the YFV17D yellow fever vaccine. CDR3s include the opening cysteine and the closing phenylalanine or tryptophan. D genes are given only for firm matches. Expanded clones get a size class; other rows say once, few or many, or leave the size out.

J gene | CDR3 length | clone size | V gene | D gene | CDR3 DNA | CDR3 protein
TRBJ2-3 | 15 | many | TRBV12-3/TRBV12-4 | TRBD2 | TGTGCCAGCAGTCCGCCGGGGGGGCGCAGTGATACGCAGTATTTT | CASSPPGGRSDTQYF
TRBJ2-7 | 14 | many | TRBV10-3 | TRBD1 | TGTGCCATCAGTGAGTCGGCGACAGGGGCCGAGCAGTACTTC | CAISESATGAEQYF
TRBJ2-3 | 12 | many | TRBV7-8 | . | TGTGCCAGCAGCAGGGGCACAGATACGCAGTATTTT | CASSRGTDTQYF
TRBJ2-2 | 14 | . | TRBV29-1 | TRBD1 | TGCAGCGCCTCGGGACAGACCTACTCCGGGGAGCTGTTTTTT | CSASGQTYSGELFF
TRBJ2-3 | 14 | . | TRBV6-1 | TRBD2 | TGTGCCACCAAAGGGGCGGGGGTGACAGATACGCAGTATTTT | CATKGAGVTDTQYF
TRBJ1-6 | 16 | . | TRBV6-5 | . | TGTGCCAGCAGTTACGCTGGGTCGGGCGATAATTCACCCCTCCACTTT | CASSYAGSGDNSPLHF
TRBJ2-5 | 15 | . | TRBV7-9 | . | TGTGCCAGCAGCTTAGGGGCTCGCCCCAGAGAGACCCAGTACTTC | CASSLGARPRETQYF
TRBJ2-1 | 17 | . | TRBV18 | . | TGTGCCAGCTCACCCGGAAGACAGTCCAGCTCCTACAATGAGCAGTTCTTC | CASSPGRQSSSYNEQFF
TRBJ2-5 | 15 | many | TRBV12-3/TRBV12-4 | . | TGTGCCAGCAGTTTAAGGGGCAGGTACCAAGAGACCCAGTACTTC | CASSLRGRYQETQYF
TRBJ2-2 | 15 | . | TRBV7-3 | . | TGTGCCAGCAGCTTCCGGGGTTCCAACACCGGGGAGCTGTTTTTT | CASSFRGSNTGELFF
TRBJ2-5 | 11 | . | TRBV4-3 | . | TGCGCCAGAGGGCGGGAAGAGACCCAGTACTTC | CARGREETQYF
TRBJ1-1 | 14 | few | TRBV27 | . | TGTGCCAGCAGTTCTGTGGGCATGAACACTGAAGCTTTCTTT | CASSSVGMNTEAFF
TRBJ2-5 | 14 | . | TRBV7-2 | . | TGTGCCAGCAGCCGATCCAGGGTTCAAGAGACCCAGTACTTC | CASSRSRVQETQYF
TRBJ2-5 | 14 | few | TRBV12-3/TRBV12-4 | TRBD2 | TGTGCCAGCAGTCGCCTCCGGGGGGGGGAGACCCAGTACTTC | CASSRLRGGETQYF
TRBJ2-1 | 16 | few | TRBV3-1 | TRBD2 | TGTGCCAGCAGCCAAGAAACACTAGCGGAGTACAATGAGCAGTTCTTC | CASSQETLAEYNEQFF
TRBJ1-2 | 17 | few | TRBV19 | TRBD1 | TGTGCCAGTAACTACGGTGACCCTCGGACAGGGGGAAAAGTTGTGACCTTC | CASNYGDPRTGGKVVTF
TRBJ1-5 | 15 | . | TRBV3-1 | . | TGTGCCAGCAGCCAAGTAGTGGGCGGAGATCAGCCCCAGCATTTT | CASSQVVGGDQPQHF
TRBJ1-2 | 14 | few | TRBV7-9 | . | TGTGCCAGCAGCTTAGCCGGACAGTCGCTACGGTACACCTTC | CASSLAGQSLRYTF
TRBJ1-2 | 13 | few | TRBV7-3 | . | TGTGCCAGCAGCCCCAACTCAGGTTATGGCTACACCTTC | CASSPNSGYGYTF
TRBJ2-1 | 13 | . | TRBV5-4 | . | TGTGCCAGCAGCTTGACAGGGTACGATGAGCAGTTCTTC | CASSLTGYDEQFF
TRBJ2-5 | 13 | . | TRBV5-1 | TRBD2 | TGCGCCAGCAGCTTGGACGGGAGGGAGACCCAGTACTTC | CASSLDGRETQYF
TRBJ1-1 | 15 | many | TRBV4-3 | TRBD1 | TGCGCCAGCAGCCTAGGACAGGTCATGAACACTGAAGCTTTCTTT | CASSLGQVMNTEAFF
TRBJ1-1 | 12 | . | TRBV20-1 | TRBD1 | TGCAGTGCTAGGGACAGGGGCGCTGAAGCTTTCTTT | CSARDRGAEAFF
TRBJ2-5 | 13 | . | TRBV5-1 | . | TGCGCCAGCAGCTTGGTGGCAGAAGAGACCCAGTACTTC | CASSLVAEETQYF
TRBJ2-4 | 16 | few | TRBV6-1 | . | TGTGCCAGCAGTGCAGAGGGGCCACTAGCCAAAAACATTCAGTACTTC | CASSAEGPLAKNIQYF
TRBJ2-1 | 14 | . | TRBV9 | . | TGTGCCAGCAGCGGTAGGAGTACCTACAATGAGCAGTTCTTC | CASSGRSTYNEQFF
TRBJ1-5 | 15 | many | TRBV12-3/TRBV12-4 | TRBD1 | TGTGCCAGCAGTTTCAGACAGGGGGACGGTCAGCCCCAGCATTTT | CASSFRQGDGQPQHF
TRBJ2-5 | 13 | few | TRBV27 | TRBD2 | TGTGCCAGCAGCGGGACTAGCGGTGTAACCCAGTACTTC | CASSGTSGVTQYF
TRBJ1-2 | 12 | . | TRBV28 | . | TGTGCCAGCAGTTTGCACGGGAGCGGCTACACCTTC | CASSLHGSGYTF
TRBJ2-3 | 18 | . | TRBV3-1 | TRBD2 | TGTGCCAGCAGCAGGAATGTTATGGGACTAGCGAGCACAGATACGCAGTATTTT | CASSRNVMGLASTDTQYF
TRBJ2-2 | 18 | few | TRBV4-3 | TRBD2 | TGCGCCAGCAGCCAAGGCATTACTAGCGGGGGGGCCGCCGGGGAGCTGTTTTTT | CASSQGITSGGAAGELFF
TRBJ1-5 | 14 | many | TRBV5-6 | TRBD1 | TGTGCCAGCAGCTTGACGTCAGGGGGACAGCCCCAGCATTTT | CASSLTSGGQPQHF
TRBJ1-1 | 13 | . | TRBV9 | TRBD1 | TGTGCCAGCAGCGTACGGAGGGACAGTGAAGCTTTCTTT | CASSVRRDSEAFF
TRBJ1-1 | 15 | few | TRBV25-1 | . | TGTGCCAGCAGTGAACACAGGGCAGGCTACACTGAAGCTTTCTTT | CASSEHRAGYTEAFF
TRBJ2-5 | 13 | . | TRBV12-3/TRBV12-4 | . | TGTGCCAGCAGTTGGTTATCCCAAGAGACCCAGTACTTC | CASSWLSQETQYF
TRBJ2-1 | 17 | once | TRBV4-3 | . | TGCGCCAGCAGCCAAGGTAGAGGAGGGATCACCTACAATGAGCAGTTCTTC | CASSQGRGGITYNEQFF
TRBJ1-3 | 16 | few | TRBV4-1 | . | TGCGCCAGCAGCCAGGGGACCTTAAGCTCTGGAAACACCATATATTTT | CASSQGTLSSGNTIYF
TRBJ1-5 | 14 | . | TRBV20-1 | . | TGCAGTGCTAAGGACAGTTATAGCAATCAGCCCCAGCATTTT | CSAKDSYSNQPQHF
TRBJ1-1 | 14 | few | TRBV18 | . | TGTGCCAGCTCAACGTCGGGAGTGAACACTGAAGCTTTCTTT | CASSTSGVNTEAFF
TRBJ2-5 | 15 | . | TRBV10-3 | TRBD1 | TGTGCCATCAGGAGGGACAGTGGAATCCAAGAGACCCAGTACTTC | CAIRRDSGIQETQYF
TRBJ1-2 | 16 | few | TRBV27 | . | TGTGCCAGCAGCTATGGACAACCAACGAAAAACTATGGCTACACCTTC | CASSYGQPTKNYGYTF
TRBJ2-1 | 17 | few | TRBV5-1 | TRBD2 | TGCGCCAGCAGCCCTGCCTCCGGGACTAACGCCTACAATGAGCAGTTCTTC | CASSPASGTNAYNEQFF
TRBJ1-2 | 14 | few | TRBV4-2 | TRBD1 | TGTGCCAGCAGCCAAGTTGAAGGACAGGTCAGGGACACCTTC | CASSQVEGQVRDTF
TRBJ2-1 | 17 | . | TRBV18 | TRBD1 | TGTGCCAGCTCCACAAATCAGGGGGCCGAAATCAGGTATGAGCAGTTCTTC | CASSTNQGAEIRYEQFF
TRBJ2-5 | 12 | many | TRBV12-3/TRBV12-4 | . | TGTGCCAGCAGTTCCCCTATGGAGACCCAGTACTTC | CASSSPMETQYF
TRBJ2-4 | 14 | few | TRBV5-5 | . | TGTGCCAGCAGCTTGGTGCAGGGAATTGCCATTCAGTACTTC | CASSLVQGIAIQYF
TRBJ1-5 | 15 | . | TRBV4-3 | . | TGCGCCAGCAGCCAAAATCGGTGGTGGAATCAGCCCCAGCATTTT | CASSQNRWWNQPQHF
TRBJ2-7 | 11 | few | TRBV21-1 | . | TGTGCCAGCAGCAACGGGGACGAGCAGTACTTC | CASSNGDEQYF
TRBJ2-5 | 17 | few | TRBV6-5 | TRBD2 | TGTGCCAGCAGTTACCCCAGGGGGAGCGGGGGGTCAGAGACCCAGTACTTC | CASSYPRGSGGSETQYF
TRBJ2-7 | 15 | . | TRBV7-9 | . | TGTGCCAGCAGCTTAGCTTCTGGGGTCAGCAACGAGCAGTACTTC | CASSLASGVSNEQYF
TRBJ1-2 | 14 | few | TRBV3-1 | . | TGTGCCAGCAGCCAGGGTCAGGGCTTGCATGGCTACACCTTC | CASSQGQGLHGYTF